The 4 T cell receptor beta chains reported below all come from one sample, sequenced in a study of blood T cells in healthy people across ages. Through a sample-barcoded 5' primer and a J-beta primer mix, a second PCR was run for about 6 to 11 cycles. One entry per CDR3 protein results from TCRdb running MiXCR on the 5' RACE reads. The sample includes 600,000 or so distinct CDR3 sequences, roughly 21% of them seen just once. The specimen sequenced was blood. The receptors here all came from a man in his sixties or seventies in good health.

This chain joins TRBV2 and TRBJ1-4; tentative D call: TRBD1 (5 bases). The CDR3 loop spans 15 amino acids. V was clipped by 6 bases and J by 8 bases, with 19 bases between them. Germline V gene lookup returns CDR1 SNHLY and CDR2 FYNNEI. This CDR3 is CASRAQGSLGEKLFF. Here the CDR3 DNA reads TGTGCCAGCAGAGCCCAGGGATCCCTTGGAGAAAAACTGTTTTTT. The entire variable domain, with the rest obtained from reference TRBV2 and TRBJ1-4, is as follows: EPEVTQTPSHQVTQMGQEVILRCVPISNHLYFYWYRQILGQKVEFLVSFYNNEISEKSEIFDDQFSVERPDGSNFTLKIRSTKLEDSAMYFCASRAQGSLGEKLFFGSGTQLSVL.

The chain uses TRBV29-1 and TRBJ1-6; 7 nucleotides align to TRBD1. From germline, CDR1 is SQVTM and CDR2 ANQGSEA. V was pared by 4 bases and J by 6 bases, with 3 bases of the junction left unmatched. The CDR3 covers 13 residues. The CDR3 protein is CSVGAGGNSPLHF. Written as DNA, the CDR3 is TGCAGCGTTGGGGCAGGGGGTAATTCACCCCTCCACTTT.

This clonotype was seen at least ten times. The V and J genes are TRBV18 and TRBJ1-2, with a tentative D call TRBD1 (5 bases). Trimming removed 2 bases at V and 8 bases at J, with 15 bases between. The V gene's germline CDR1 is KGHSH and CDR2 LQKENI. The CDR3 has 14 residues. The CDR3 DNA reads TGTGCCAGCTCACCAATCGACGGGGGAGGGGGCTACACCTTC. It encodes CASSPIDGGGGYTF.

The chain joins TRBV20-1 to TRBJ2-1; D is uncertain. Germline lookup yields CDR1 DFQATT and CDR2 SNEGSKA (reference sequence). This CDR3 has 14 amino acids. CDR3 coding DNA: TGCAGCGGAGTCGGGCATAGCTCCTACAATGAGCAGTTCTTC. The encoded protein is CSGVGHSSYNEQFF.